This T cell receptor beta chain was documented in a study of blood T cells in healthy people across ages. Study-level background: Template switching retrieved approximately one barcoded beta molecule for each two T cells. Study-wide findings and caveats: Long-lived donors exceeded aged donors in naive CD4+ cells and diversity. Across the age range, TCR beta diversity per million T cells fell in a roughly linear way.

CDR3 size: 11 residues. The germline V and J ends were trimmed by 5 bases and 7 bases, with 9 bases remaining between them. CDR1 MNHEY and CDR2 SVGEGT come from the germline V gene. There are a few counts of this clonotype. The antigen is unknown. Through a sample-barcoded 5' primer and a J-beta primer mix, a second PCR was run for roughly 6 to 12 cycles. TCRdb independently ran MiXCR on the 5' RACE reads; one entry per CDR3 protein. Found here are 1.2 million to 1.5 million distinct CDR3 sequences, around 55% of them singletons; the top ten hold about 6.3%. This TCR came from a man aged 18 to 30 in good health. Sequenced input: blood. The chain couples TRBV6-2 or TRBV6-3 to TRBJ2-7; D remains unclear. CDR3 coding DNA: TGTGCCAGCAGTCATTCTCGAGAGCAGTACTTC. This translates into CASSHSREQYF.